These 9 T cell receptor beta chains originate from one sample sequenced in a study of T cell responses to AZD1222 COVID-19 vaccine. Produced via immunoSEQ multiplex PCR; TCRdb's table is partial and in-frame only. The sample lists over 150,000 clones, just over 90% seen once, with roughly 4.4% in the top ten. The source material was peripheral blood, sampled on day 0 of MenACWY control vaccination. The receptors here all came from an adult in good health.

The chain employs TRBV27 and TRBJ1-4; D gene ambiguous. There are 15 residues in the CDR3. Trimming removed 4 bases from V and 6 bases from J, with 15 bases in between. The germline V gene encodes CDR1 MNHEY and CDR2 SMNVEV (reference sequence). In DNA form, the CDR3 reads TGTGCCAGCAGTTCCCGGACTTATAGGGATGAAAAACTGTTTTTT. It yields the protein CASSSRTYRDEKLFF.

This clone was detected only once. The rearrangement joins TRBV11-2 to TRBJ1-4; D is ambiguous. V gave up 6 bases and J gave up 4 bases, with 12 bases separating them. The CDR3 runs to 14 residues. CDR1 and CDR2 (germline): SGHAT, FQNNGV. CDR3 nucleotides: TGTGCCAGCAGTAATGACCCCCTTAATGAAAAACTGTTTTTT. Residues: CASSNDPLNEKLFF.

This chain joins TRBV28 and TRBJ2-7, with 7 positions matching TRBD1. The CDR3 covers 14 residues. The V and J ends lost 6 bases and 2 bases, in that order; junction bases with no gene match: 7. The V gene's germline CDR1 is MDHEN and CDR2 SYDVKM. The CDR3 nucleotides read TGTGCCAGCAGAACCGACAGGGCCACCTACGAGCAGTACTTC. Protein product: CASRTDRATYEQYF. Using reference TRBV28 and TRBJ2-7 for the parts outside the CDR3, the full variable domain is DVKVTQSSRYLVKRTGEKVFLECVQDMDHENMFWYRQDPGLGLRLIYFSYDVKMKEKGDIPEGYSVSREKKERFSLILESASTNQTSMYLCASRTDRATYEQYFGPGTRLTVT.

The chain is built from TRBV20-1 and TRBJ2-7; either TRBD1 or TRBD2 may supply D (6 bases each). There are 11 residues in the CDR3. CDR1 is DFQATT, CDR2 SNEGSKA, per germline (reference sequence). Deletions cut 5 bases from V and 5 bases from J, with 10 bases between. In DNA form, the CDR3 reads TGCAGTGCTGGGGGGCAGGACGAGCAGTACTTC. Translation gives CSAGGQDEQYF.

The chain recombines TRBV6-5 with TRBJ1-2; 7 nucleotides match TRBD1. Per the germline V gene, CDR1 is MNHEY and CDR2 is SVGAGI. Trimming removed 7 bases from V and 6 bases from J; junction bases left unmatched: 8. This CDR3 region has 13 residues. In DNA, the CDR3 is TGTGCCAGCACCCCGGAGGGGGCGCATGGCTACACCTTC. It specifies CASTPEGAHGYTF.

V is TRBV24-1 and J is TRBJ1-5, with D maybe TRBD1 (5 bases). CDR3 length: 14 residues. The ends were cut back, 3 bases at V and 3 bases at J, with 8 bases in the middle. From germline, CDR1 is KGHDR and CDR2 SFDVKD. CDR3 sequence: CATSDPGINQPQHF. DNA of the CDR3: TGTGCCACCAGTGATCCAGGGATCAATCAGCCCCAGCATTTT.

The rearrangement uses TRBV14 and TRBJ2-7, with TRBD1 identical over 8 bases. The V gene end was trimmed by 4 bases and the J gene end by 7 bases; junction bases not matched to a gene: 6. The CDR3 length is 13 residues. The germline V gene has CDR1 SGHDN and CDR2 FVKESK. The CDR3 sequence: CASSPQQGGEQYF. The CDR3 region has the DNA TGTGCCAGCAGCCCACAACAGGGGGGAGAGCAGTACTTC. Full variable domain (outside the CDR3, taken from reference TRBV14 and TRBJ2-7): EAGVTQFPSHSVIEKGQTVTLRCDPISGHDNLYWYRRVMGKEIKFLLHFVKESKQDESGMPNNRFLAERTGGTYSTLKVQPAELEDSGVYFCASSPQQGGEQYFGPGTRLTVT.

This sequence joins TRBV7-3 and TRBJ2-1; 8 positions agree with TRBD1. Germline lookup yields CDR1 SGHTA and CDR2 FQGTGA. This CDR3 comprises 15 residues. J lost 7 bases, V lost 3 bases, and 8 bases had no gene match. In DNA form, the CDR3 reads TGTGCCAGCAGCTTTGGAACCGGGACAGGAAATGAGCAGTTCTTC. Translated: CASSFGTGTGNEQFF.

V is TRBV5-1 and J is TRBJ1-1; TRBD1 agrees at 9 bases. Germline V gene lookup returns CDR1 SGHRS and CDR2 YFSETQ. After removal of 4 bases from V and 1 base from J, the junction contained 2 bases not matched to a gene. The CDR3 consists of 14 residues. The CDR3 region is CASSGTGWNTEAFF. The CDR3 nucleotides are TGCGCCAGCAGCGGGACAGGGTGGAACACTGAAGCTTTCTTT.